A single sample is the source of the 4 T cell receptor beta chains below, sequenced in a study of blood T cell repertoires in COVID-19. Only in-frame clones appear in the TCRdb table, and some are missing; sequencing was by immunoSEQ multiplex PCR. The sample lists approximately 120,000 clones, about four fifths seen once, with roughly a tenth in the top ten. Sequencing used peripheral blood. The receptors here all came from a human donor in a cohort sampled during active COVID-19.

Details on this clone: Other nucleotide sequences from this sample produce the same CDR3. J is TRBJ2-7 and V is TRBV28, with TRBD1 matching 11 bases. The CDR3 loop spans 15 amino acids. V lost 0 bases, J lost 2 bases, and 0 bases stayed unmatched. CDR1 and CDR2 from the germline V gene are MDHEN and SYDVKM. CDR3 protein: CASSLWGQGAYEQYF. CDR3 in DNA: TGTGCCAGCAGTTTATGGGGACAGGGGGCCTACGAGCAGTACTTC. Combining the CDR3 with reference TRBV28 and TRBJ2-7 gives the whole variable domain DVKVTQSSRYLVKRTGEKVFLECVQDMDHENMFWYRQDPGLGLRLIYFSYDVKMKEKGDIPEGYSVSREKKERFSLILESASTNQTSMYLCASSLWGQGAYEQYFGPGTRLTVT.

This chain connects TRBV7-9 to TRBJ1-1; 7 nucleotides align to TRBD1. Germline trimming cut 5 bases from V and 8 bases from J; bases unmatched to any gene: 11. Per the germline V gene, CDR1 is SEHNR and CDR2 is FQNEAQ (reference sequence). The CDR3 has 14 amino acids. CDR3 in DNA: TGTGCCAGCAGCCGCAGACAGGGCAGGGGAGAAGCTTTCTTT. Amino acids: CASSRRQGRGEAFF.

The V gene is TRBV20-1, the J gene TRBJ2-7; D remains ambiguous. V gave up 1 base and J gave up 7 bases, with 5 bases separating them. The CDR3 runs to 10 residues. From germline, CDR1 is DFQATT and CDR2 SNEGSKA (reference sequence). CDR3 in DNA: TGCAGTGCTAGAGTCGAGGAGCAGTACTTC. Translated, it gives CSARVEEQYF.

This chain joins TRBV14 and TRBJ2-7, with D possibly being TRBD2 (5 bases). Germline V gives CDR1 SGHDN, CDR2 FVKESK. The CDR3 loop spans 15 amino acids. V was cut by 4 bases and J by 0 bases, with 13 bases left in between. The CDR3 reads CASSPIGVTSYEQYF. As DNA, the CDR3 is TGTGCCAGCAGCCCTATCGGGGTAACCTCCTACGAGCAGTACTTC.